A selection of T cell receptor beta chains follows, all from one sample in a study of blood T cell repertoires in COVID-19. Assay used: immunoSEQ multiplex PCR; TCRdb lists only in-frame clones, some missing. The sample includes approximately 250,000 clones, about 80% seen only once; the top ten take around 9.1%. The sample taken for sequencing was peripheral blood. The receptors shown here come from a human donor in a cohort sampled during active COVID-19. The CDR3 runs from the conserved cysteine through the conserved F or W. The D gene is left open where the match is weak. Size tells how often a clone was seen (once, few, many) or the class of an expanded clone, and some rows leave it out.

few | TRBD2 | TRBJ2-7 | TRBV5-1 | TGCGCCAGCAGCTCCGGGACTAGCGGGGGGACAAGGAGGAACGAGCAGTACTTC | CASSSGTSGGTRRNEQYF
- | - | TRBJ2-1 | TRBV6-2/TRBV6-3 | TGTGCCAGCAGTTACCCTGGACAGAGAAATGAGCAGTTCTTC | CASSYPGQRNEQFF
- | - | TRBJ2-1 | TRBV5-4 | TGTGCCAGCAGCCCCAGACAGGTGTGGAATGAGCAGTTCTTC | CASSPRQVWNEQFF
- | - | TRBJ2-1 | TRBV12-3/TRBV12-4 | TGTGCCAGCAGTCAGGGAAATGAGCAGTTCTTC | CASSQGNEQFF
- | TRBD1 | TRBJ1-4 | TRBV11-1 | TGTGCCAGCAGTTACGGACAGGGCAAGAATGAAAAACTGTTTTTT | CASSYGQGKNEKLFF
- | TRBD1 | TRBJ1-1 | TRBV2 | TGTGCCAGCAGTGCCCGGACAGGGGGGAGAAACACTGAAGCTTTCTTT | CASSARTGGRNTEAFF
few | - | TRBJ2-2 | TRBV3-1/TRBV3-2 | TGTGCCAGCAGCCAAAGGGCTTCACTAGCCGGGGAGCTGTTTTTT | CASSQRASLAGELFF
- | - | TRBJ2-3 | TRBV5-6 | TGTGCCAGCAGCCGGAACAGGGTACGCACAGATACGCAGTATTTT | CASSRNRVRTDTQYF
- | TRBD1 | TRBJ2-7 | TRBV2 | TGTGCCAGCAGTGTGGGACAGGTAACCTACGAGCAGTACTTC | CASSVGQVTYEQYF
- | - | TRBJ2-5 | TRBV6-2/TRBV6-3 | TGTGCCAGCAGTTACTCTCAAGGCGGGGCCCAGTACTTC | CASSYSQGGAQYF
- | TRBD1 | TRBJ1-1 | TRBV5-1 | TGCGCCAGCAGCAGGTTGGGGACAGGGCAGCTGAACACTGAAGCTTTCTTT | CASSRLGTGQLNTEAFF
once | - | TRBJ1-1 | TRBV12-5 | TGTGCTAGTGGTTTGTCAACGCAGGGCATGGAAGCTTTCTTT | CASGLSTQGMEAFF
- | TRBD1 | TRBJ1-2 | TRBV6-5 | TGTGCCAGCAAAGCGCGGCAGACAGGGGACGGCTACACCTTC | CASKARQTGDGYTF
- | TRBD2 | TRBJ2-1 | TRBV27 | TGTGCCAGCAGTAGGACTAGGTTTATCCATGAGCAGTTCTTC | CASSRTRFIHEQFF
- | - | TRBJ2-1 | TRBV5-5 | TGTGCCAGCAGCTTGGCCGGAGGGAATGAGCAGTTCTTC | CASSLAGGNEQFF
once | TRBD2 | TRBJ2-2 | TRBV7-9 | TGTGCCAGCAGCTCCACTAACCGGGGAGGGGACGGGGAGCTGTTTTTT | CASSSTNRGGDGELFF
- | TRBD1 | TRBJ2-7 | TRBV6-5 | TGTGCCAGCAGTCGAGGGACAGACCCTTCCTACGAGCAGTACTTC | CASSRGTDPSYEQYF
- | TRBD2 | TRBJ2-2 | TRBV7-2 | TGTGCCAGCAGCTTCGGCGGGAGGGCCTGGACCGGGGAGCTGTTTTTT | CASSFGGRAWTGELFF
- | - | TRBJ1-2 | TRBV19 | TGTGCCAGTAGTTCCCCGGGTACCCATGGCTACACCTTC | CASSSPGTHGYTF
- | TRBD2 | TRBJ2-2 | TRBV11-2 | TGTGCCAGCAGCTTACGACACTTTAGGACTAGAAACACCGGGGAGCTGTTTTTT | CASSLRHFRTRNTGELFF
- | - | TRBJ2-2 | TRBV27 | TGTGCCAGCAGTTTTCGGGGCACCGGGGAGCTGTTTTTT | CASSFRGTGELFF
- | - | TRBJ1-6 | TRBV2 | TGTGCCAGCAGTGGCGGGGGGCGTAATTCACCCCTCCACTTT | CASSGGGRNSPLHF
- | - | TRBJ2-7 | TRBV9 | TGTGCCAGCAGCGTTTCGGGACACTCCTACGAGCAGTACTTC | CASSVSGHSYEQYF
- | TRBD1 | TRBJ1-4 | TRBV28 | TGTGCCAGCAGTACCAGGGGGCGTTATGAAAAACTGTTTTTT | CASSTRGRYEKLFF
- | - | TRBJ2-3 | TRBV10-3 | TGTGCCATCAGTGAGTCGGGGGCTCCGGATACGCAGTATTTT | CAISESGAPDTQYF
- | - | TRBJ2-7 | TRBV2 | TGTGCCAGCAGTGCCGGGAGCTACGAGCAGTACTTC | CASSAGSYEQYF
- | - | TRBJ1-5 | TRBV12-5 | TGTGCTAGTGGTATTTCACCGGGGGATCAGCCCCAGCATTTT | CASGISPGDQPQHF
once | TRBD2 | TRBJ2-1 | TRBV4-1 | TGCGCCAGCAGCCAAGCCGGGACTAGCGGGTACAATGAGCAGTTCTTC | CASSQAGTSGYNEQFF
- | - | TRBJ2-3 | TRBV7-3 | TGTGCCAGCAGCGCAACAGGGACCACAGATACGCAGTATTTT | CASSATGTTDTQYF
few | - | TRBJ1-5 | TRBV6-2/TRBV6-3 | TGTGCCAGCAGTTACCCGAACTCGGGCAATCAGCCCCAGCATTTT | CASSYPNSGNQPQHF
- | - | TRBJ1-1 | TRBV28 | TGTGCCAGCAGTTTATTGATAGGCAGGGATACTGAAGCTTTCTTT | CASSLLIGRDTEAFF
- | TRBD1 | TRBJ2-7 | TRBV7-2 | TGTGCCAGCAGCTTAGCAGGGACAGGTCTTTTTTCCGGCGAGCAGTACTTC | CASSLAGTGLFSGEQYF